This T cell receptor (beta chain) stems from a study of blood T cell repertoires in COVID-19 (dated by TCRdb to 2019 to 2021). With respect to the entire study: The collaborator samples originated in the United States, Italy and Spain and spanned the acute and convalescent phases of COVID-19. The repertoires were released in a freely available public database intended as a resource for research on the immune response to SARS-CoV-2. Deeply sampled blood TCRbeta repertoires from subjects exposed to, actively infected with, or recovered from COVID-19 were included in the dataset. Samples came from the ongoing ImmuneRACE study (first 160 participants) plus 1,254 subjects from 6 global collaborators. The material from the prospective study consisted of cDNA or gDNA derived from T cells, B-cell-depleted T cells, or PBMCs. Sample metadata almost always included a de-identified subject ID, COVID-19 status, age in years and sex. Where HLA class I and class II types were available, the types were taken from metadata supplied by the sample provider, not from assay-based typing. Overall results and qualifications from the work: The amount of clinical and demographic metadata varied by source and participant and was provided uncurated.

In the prospective study, participants were about 18 to 95 years old, resided in around 25 geographic areas of the United States, and were enrolled through a virtual design. In the prospective study, participants were assigned to cohorts based on the clinical history participants reported in a screening survey and a study questionnaire. Mobile phlebotomists in the prospective study collected whole blood, serum and a nasopharyngeal or oropharyngeal swab from every participant. Participants in the prospective study had the option to provide additional blood draws and questionnaires over an approximately 2-month period. Blood samples from the prospective study were shipped frozen or at room temperature prior to DNA extraction. The CDR3 sequence holds 12 residues, the cysteine and phenylalanine included. Only the CDR3 part of the read is kept: 36 bases, read in frame from the first base. V is clipped by 3 bases and J by 8 bases, and the sequence between their germline boundaries is 10 bases long. The germline V gene gives CDR1 as ENHRY and CDR2 as SYGVKD.

This clone was detected only a few times. The antigen it binds to is not known. The input lacks base qualities; no much larger clone sits a single base away. TCRbeta CDR3 regions were amplified from genomic DNA by means of the immunoSEQ Assay, a bias-controlled multiplex PCR. As for the original processing: Within the assay, amplification of reference gene primers was used to estimate how many nucleated cells each sample contained. To quantify the absolute abundance of each unique TCRbeta CDR3 rearrangement, sequence reads were collapsed and filtered. For each sample, productive Simpson clonality was calculated as the square root of Simpson's diversity index across productive rearrangements. TCRdb re-hosts the immuneACCESS table, in-frame sequences only. Its copies lack some clones; in the studies checked, an unresolved V gene accounts for under half of them, and the cause for the rest is not known. V and J calls plus clone size are reproduced from that table; the DNA served to infer D and trimming. This sample has about 300,000 clones in its table, and around 90% of those were observed once. The ten largest account for 3.5% to 4.5% of the sample.

Recombination connected TRBV10-3 to TRBJ1-2; the D gene is possibly TRBD1, with 6 bases matching. The TCR comes from a woman between 18 and 29 years old with acute COVID-19. Sequencing was carried out using PBMCs or T cells enriched from blood (not recorded which). The DNA sequence reads TGTGCCATCAGTGATTGGGGGCTGGGCTACACCTTC. Its protein reads: CAISDWGLGYTF.